This T cell receptor beta chain emerged from a study of CD8+ T cells in alopecia areata. Study-level points and caveats: Normal skin's resident alphabeta T cells are also sequenced in scalp samples.

Comment on this clone: Its specificity is not known.

Sequencing templates came from extracted RNA that was reverse transcribed into cDNA. Method: immunoSEQ multiplex PCR; TCRdb's copy keeps in-frame clones and lacks some. The table has roughly 150,000 clones, around half seen once; the top ten hold approximately 19%. V gave up 5 bases and J gave up 3 bases, with 13 bases separating them. The CDR3 runs 14 residues. Germline V gene lookup returns CDR1 MDHEN and CDR2 SYDVKM. This TCR derives from a human donor with alopecia areata. Sequencing was performed on CD8+ T cells sorted from blood, taken at week 0. This sequence joins TRBV28 and TRBJ2-5; perhaps TRBD1 as D (6 bases). The CDR3 is CASSPDSLKETQYF. The DNA of the CDR3 is TGTGCCAGCAGTCCGGACAGCTTAAAAGAGACCCAGTACTTC.